This TCR beta chain was observed in a study of T-cell reconstitution after alpha-beta-depleted transplantation in children. This clonotype was seen a handful of times. Germline values: CDR1 DFQATT, CDR2 SNEGSKA (reference sequence). The CDR3 loop spans 17 amino acids. V was clipped by 2 bases and J by 1 base; unmatched bases: 13. Preparing the TCRbeta library involved the use of unique molecular identifiers. MiXCR, run by TCRdb on the PCR reads, gives a single entry per CDR3 protein. The profile shows about 500,000 distinct CDR3 sequences, 30% to 35% of them singletons. The clonotype was recovered from a human donor who donated a stem cell graft to a child with aplastic anemia. The sequencing used PBMCs from the stem cell graft donor, collected from the stem cell graft. J is TRBJ2-5 and V is TRBV20-1; 7 bases are a match to TRBD2. The CDR3: CSARNRGEGGFQETQYF. CDR3 DNA: TGCAGTGCTAGAAATCGGGGAGAGGGAGGGTTCCAAGAGACCCAGTACTTC.